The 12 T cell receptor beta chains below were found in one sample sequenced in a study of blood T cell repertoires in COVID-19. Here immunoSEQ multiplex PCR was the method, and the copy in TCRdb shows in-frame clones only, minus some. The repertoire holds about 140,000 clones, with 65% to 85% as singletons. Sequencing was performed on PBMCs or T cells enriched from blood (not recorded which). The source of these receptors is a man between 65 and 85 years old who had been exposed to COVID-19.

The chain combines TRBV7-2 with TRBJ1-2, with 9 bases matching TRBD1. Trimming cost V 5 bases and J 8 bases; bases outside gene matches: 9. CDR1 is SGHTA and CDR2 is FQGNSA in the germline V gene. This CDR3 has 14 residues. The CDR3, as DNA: TGTGCCAGCAGCCCCGGACAGGGGTTTAAGGGCTACACCTTC. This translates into CASSPGQGFKGYTF.

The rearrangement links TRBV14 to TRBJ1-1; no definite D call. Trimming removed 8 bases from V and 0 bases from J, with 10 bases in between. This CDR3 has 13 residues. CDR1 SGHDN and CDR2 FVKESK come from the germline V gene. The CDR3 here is CASGRVMNTEAFF. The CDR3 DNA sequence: TGTGCCAGCGGGAGAGTGATGAACACTGAAGCTTTCTTT.

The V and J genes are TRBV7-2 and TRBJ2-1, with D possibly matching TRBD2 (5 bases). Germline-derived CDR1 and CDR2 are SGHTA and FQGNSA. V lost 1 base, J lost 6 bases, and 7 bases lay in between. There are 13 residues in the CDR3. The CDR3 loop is CASSLVRGNEQFF. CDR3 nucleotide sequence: TGTGCCAGCAGCTTAGTCCGGGGCAATGAGCAGTTCTTC.

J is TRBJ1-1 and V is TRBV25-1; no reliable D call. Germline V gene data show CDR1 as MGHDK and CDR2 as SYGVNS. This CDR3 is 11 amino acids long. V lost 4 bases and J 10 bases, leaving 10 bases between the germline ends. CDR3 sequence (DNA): TGTGCCAGCAGTGGTAGGGAGGTAGCTTTCTTT. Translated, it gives CASSGREVAFF.

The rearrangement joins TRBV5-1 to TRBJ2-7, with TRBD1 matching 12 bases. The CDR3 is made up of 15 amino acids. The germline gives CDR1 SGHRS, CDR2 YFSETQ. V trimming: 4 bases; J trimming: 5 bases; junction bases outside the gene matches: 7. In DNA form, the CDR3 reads TGCGCCAGCAGCGGGGGACAGGGGGCGTTGCACGAGCAGTACTTC. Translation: CASSGGQGALHEQYF.

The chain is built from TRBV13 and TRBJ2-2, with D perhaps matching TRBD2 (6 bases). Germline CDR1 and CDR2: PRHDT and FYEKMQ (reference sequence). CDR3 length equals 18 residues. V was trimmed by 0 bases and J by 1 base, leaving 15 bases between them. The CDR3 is CASSLGAGLDKNTGELFF. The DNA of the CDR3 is TGTGCCAGCAGCTTAGGGGCGGGGCTGGATAAGAACACCGGGGAGCTGTTTTTT.

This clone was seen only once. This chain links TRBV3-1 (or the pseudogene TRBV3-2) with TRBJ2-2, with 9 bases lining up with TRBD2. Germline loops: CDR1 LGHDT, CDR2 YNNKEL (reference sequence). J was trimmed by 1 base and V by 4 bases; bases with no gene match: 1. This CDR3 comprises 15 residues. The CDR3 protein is CASSLTSGNTGELFF. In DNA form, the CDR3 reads TGTGCCAGCAGCCTGACTAGCGGGAACACCGGGGAGCTGTTTTTT.

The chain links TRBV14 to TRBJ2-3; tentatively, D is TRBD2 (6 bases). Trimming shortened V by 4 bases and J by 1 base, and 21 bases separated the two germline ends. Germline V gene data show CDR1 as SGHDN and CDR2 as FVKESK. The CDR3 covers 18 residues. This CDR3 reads CASSPAGRPLWGTDTQYF. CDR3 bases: TGTGCCAGCAGCCCCGCGGGGCGGCCTCTATGGGGCACAGATACGCAGTATTTT. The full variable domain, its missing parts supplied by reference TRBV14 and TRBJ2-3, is EAGVTQFPSHSVIEKGQTVTLRCDPISGHDNLYWYRRVMGKEIKFLLHFVKESKQDESGMPNNRFLAERTGGTYSTLKVQPAELEDSGVYFCASSPAGRPLWGTDTQYFGPGTRLTVL.

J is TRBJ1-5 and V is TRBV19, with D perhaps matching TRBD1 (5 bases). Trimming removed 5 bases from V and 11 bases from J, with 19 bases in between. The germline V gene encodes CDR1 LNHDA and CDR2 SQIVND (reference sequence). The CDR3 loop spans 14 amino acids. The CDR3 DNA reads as TGTGCCAGTAGTCCCACAGGCCACGAGCGGGCCCAGCATTTT. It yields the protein CASSPTGHERAQHF. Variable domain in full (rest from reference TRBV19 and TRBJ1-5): DGGITQSPKYLFRKEGQNVTLSCEQNLNHDAMYWYRQDPGQGLRLIYYSQIVNDFQKGDIAEGYSVSREKKESFPLTVTSAQKNPTAFYLCASSPTGHERAQHFGDGTRLSIL.

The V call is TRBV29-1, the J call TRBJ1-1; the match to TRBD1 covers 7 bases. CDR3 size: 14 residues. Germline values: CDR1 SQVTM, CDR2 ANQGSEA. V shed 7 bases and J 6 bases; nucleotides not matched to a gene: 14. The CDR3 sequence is CSARAQGMGSEAFF. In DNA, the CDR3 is TGCAGCGCTCGGGCACAGGGGATGGGTTCTGAAGCTTTCTTT.

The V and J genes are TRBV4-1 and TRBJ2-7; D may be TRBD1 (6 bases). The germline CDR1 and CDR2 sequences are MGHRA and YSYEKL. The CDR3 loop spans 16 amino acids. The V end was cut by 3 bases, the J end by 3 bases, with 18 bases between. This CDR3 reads CASSQKQGSYYYEQYF. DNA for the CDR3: TGCGCCAGCAGCCAGAAACAGGGATCGTACTACTACGAGCAGTACTTC.

The CDR3 is CASSPSQGAGPREEQYF. DNA for the CDR3: TGTGCCAGCAGCCCAAGTCAGGGAGCGGGGCCGAGGGAGGAGCAGTACTTC. The V call is TRBV3-1 (or the pseudogene TRBV3-2), the J call TRBJ2-7; 7 bases match TRBD2. Germline assignment: CDR1 LGHDT and CDR2 YNNKEL (reference sequence). The V gene end was trimmed by 4 bases and the J gene end by 7 bases; junction bases not matched to a gene: 19. The CDR3 is 17 amino acids.